This TCR beta chain was identified during a study of blood T cells in healthy people across ages. Study as a whole: Using template switching, researchers captured about one barcoded beta molecule for each two T cells. Points from the study as a whole: Per million T cells, the diversity of TCR beta decreased roughly linearly as age advanced. The study could not conclusively compare naive and antigen-experienced cells, given its unsorted PBMCs.

The CDR3 spans 18 residues. Trimming removed 6 bases at V and 9 bases at J, with 30 bases between. From germline, CDR1 is LGHNT and CDR2 FRNRAP. This clonotype was observed a single time. The antigen is undetermined. It was ten milliliters of peripheral blood that were drawn from each donor. The use of a sample-barcoded 5' primer and a J-beta primer mix characterized a second PCR of roughly 6 to 12 cycles. TCRdb passed the 5' RACE reads through MiXCR, listing each CDR3 protein once. The sample includes 720,000 or so distinct CDR3 sequences, around 38% of them seen just once. This sequence originates from a man older than 75 in good health. The chain combines TRBV12-5 with TRBJ2-1; D tentatively fits TRBD1 or TRBD2 (6 bases each). Sequenced: blood. CDR3 protein: CASGVTGSGVHRGGEQFF. In DNA form, the CDR3 reads TGTGCTAGTGGAGTAACAGGGTCGGGAGTCCACCGGGGTGGTGAGCAGTTCTTC.